This T cell receptor (beta chain) was sequenced during a study of CXCR3-negative and CXCR3-positive naive CD8 T cells. Within the CD8+ T cell compartment, naive cells were CD45RO-CCR7+CD27+CD95-. UMI-labeled TRB cDNA libraries were prepared by 5' RACE. For each CDR3 protein, TCRdb gives one entry from its re-call of the 5' RACE reads, without DNA. Reported are tens of thousands of distinct CDR3 sequences; the ten largest clones contain roughly 0.99%. The sequence was obtained from a human donor in good health. Some clones in this sample may be carry-over from other donors' samples. Sequencing was done on a sample of naive CXCR3- CD8+ T cells from blood. The sample's subset: CD45RO-CCR7+CD27+CD95- naive CD8+ T cells lacking CXCR3 (TNR3-).

The CDR3 loop is CSVVLYEEATDTQYF. The chain has TRBV29-1 and TRBJ2-3; no DNA is available, so the TRBD2 call from TCRdb remains unchecked. Germline CDR1 SQVTM, CDR2 ANQGSEA. The length of the CDR3 is 15 residues.